These T cell receptor beta chains were read from a single sample in a study of blood T cell repertoires in COVID-19. Sequencing used immunoSEQ multiplex PCR; TCRdb keeps in-frame clones, though not all of them. The sample contains about 130,000 clones, around 74% of which appear only once. Specimen: peripheral blood. The receptor source for this set is a man aged 55-75 years with acute or convalescent COVID-19. Both conserved end residues are part of each CDR3. Fields, in order: J gene, V gene, D gene, clone size, CDR3 DNA, CDR3 protein. The D gene is left open where the match is weak. Not every row has a clone size; where given, it reads once, few, many or a size class.

J: TRBJ2-1; V: TRBV9; D: .; size: .; DNA: TGTGCCAGCAAGGGGGAGGGTGAGCAGTTCTTC; CDR3: CASKGEGEQFF
J: TRBJ2-5; V: TRBV3-1/TRBV3-2; D: .; size: .; DNA: TGTGCCAGCAGCCAAGCAGGAACCCAAGAGACCCAGTACTTC; CDR3: CASSQAGTQETQYF
J: TRBJ1-2; V: TRBV7-9; D: TRBD1; size: .; DNA: TGTGCCAGCAGCTTGGGACAGGGTGGCTACACCTTC; CDR3: CASSLGQGGYTF
J: TRBJ1-5; V: TRBV19; D: TRBD1; size: .; DNA: TGTGCCAGTAGTACAGGACAGGGGGCCGGAGGTCAGCCCCAGCATTTT; CDR3: CASSTGQGAGGQPQHF
J: TRBJ2-1; V: TRBV5-4; D: TRBD2; size: .; DNA: TGTGCCAGCAGTTTACGGACTAGCGGGAGGGCCCCTTCCTACAATGAGCAGTTCTTC; CDR3: CASSLRTSGRAPSYNEQFF
J: TRBJ1-6; V: TRBV27; D: .; size: .; DNA: TGTGCCAGCACTATAAGAAGACAGGATAATTCACCCCTCCACTTT; CDR3: CASTIRRQDNSPLHF
J: TRBJ2-3; V: TRBV5-1; D: .; size: .; DNA: TGCGCCAGCAGCTTCTCTACAGGGGATACGCAGTATTTT; CDR3: CASSFSTGDTQYF
J: TRBJ2-3; V: TRBV7-3; D: TRBD2; size: .; DNA: TGTGCCAGCAGCCCGGGACTAGCAAACACAGATACGCAGTATTTT; CDR3: CASSPGLANTDTQYF
J: TRBJ1-1; V: TRBV5-8; D: .; size: .; DNA: TGTGCCAGCAGCTTACGGTACACTGAAGCTTTCTTT; CDR3: CASSLRYTEAFF
J: TRBJ1-1; V: TRBV10-3; D: .; size: .; DNA: TGTGCCATCAGTGAGTCGAACGGGGCTGAAGCTTTCTTT; CDR3: CAISESNGAEAFF
J: TRBJ1-2; V: TRBV5-8; D: .; size: few; DNA: TGTGCCAGCAGCTGGGGCATGTCAACAGGTGGCTACACCTTC; CDR3: CASSWGMSTGGYTF
J: TRBJ2-1; V: TRBV4-1; D: TRBD2; size: .; DNA: TGCGCCAGCAGCCGGACTAGCTTTAGGGATGAGCAGTTCTTC; CDR3: CASSRTSFRDEQFF
J: TRBJ1-1; V: TRBV19; D: .; size: once; DNA: TGTGCCAGTGGCAAGGGGTTAAACACTGAAGCTTTCTTT; CDR3: CASGKGLNTEAFF
J: TRBJ2-1; V: TRBV7-9; D: TRBD2; size: .; DNA: TGTGCCAGCAGCCCCGGGACTAGCGGGGGGAGCTCCTACAATGAGCAGTTCTTC; CDR3: CASSPGTSGGSSYNEQFF
J: TRBJ2-5; V: TRBV5-8; D: .; size: .; DNA: TGTGCCAGCAGCTTGGAACTGCAAGAGACCCAGTACTTC; CDR3: CASSLELQETQYF
J: TRBJ1-1; V: TRBV5-8; D: .; size: few; DNA: TGTGCCAGCAGCTTGGGACAGACCACTGAAGCTTTCTTT; CDR3: CASSLGQTTEAFF
J: TRBJ2-4; V: TRBV28; D: TRBD2; size: .; DNA: TGTGCCAGCAGTGACGGCGGGGAGGGCAAAAACATTCAGTACTTC; CDR3: CASSDGGEGKNIQYF
J: TRBJ1-2; V: TRBV2; D: TRBD1; size: few; DNA: TGTGCCAGCACCAGGACAGGGGTCGGCGACTATGGCTACACCTTC; CDR3: CASTRTGVGDYGYTF
J: TRBJ2-7; V: TRBV6-1; D: .; size: .; DNA: TGTGCCAGCAGTGAAGGAGGGAATATCCACTACGAGCAGTACTTC; CDR3: CASSEGGNIHYEQYF
J: TRBJ2-7; V: TRBV24-1; D: TRBD1; size: .; DNA: TGTGCCACCAGTGATAAAGGGACAGGGTTGTACGAGCAGTACTTC; CDR3: CATSDKGTGLYEQYF
J: TRBJ2-6; V: TRBV18; D: .; size: once; DNA: TGTGCCAGCTCACCAGGCCAGGGGGGCTTTGGGGCCAACGTCCTGACTTTC; CDR3: CASSPGQGGFGANVLTF
J: TRBJ2-7; V: TRBV21-1; D: .; size: .; DNA: TGTGCCAGCAGCAAAGAGTTTATAGGCAGCGTAAAGGACTACGAGCAGTACTTC; CDR3: CASSKEFIGSVKDYEQYF
J: TRBJ1-1; V: TRBV29-1; D: .; size: .; DNA: TGCAGCGCAGTACTAATGGGACAAATGAACACTGAAGCTTTCTTT; CDR3: CSAVLMGQMNTEAFF
J: TRBJ1-1; V: TRBV7-2; D: TRBD1; size: .; DNA: TGTGCCAGCAGCCAACAGGGGGCTCACACTGAAGCTTTCTTT; CDR3: CASSQQGAHTEAFF
J: TRBJ1-5; V: TRBV7-9; D: .; size: few; DNA: TGTGCCAGCGCCGTGGAGGGTCATCAGCCCCAGCATTTT; CDR3: CASAVEGHQPQHF
J: TRBJ1-6; V: TRBV30; D: .; size: .; DNA: TGTGCCTGGAGTTGGACAGAGAATTCACCCCTCCACTTT; CDR3: CAWSWTENSPLHF
J: TRBJ1-4; V: TRBV19; D: .; size: .; DNA: TGTGCCAGTAGTCCAACGACAGCCGCTAATGAAAAACTGTTTTTT; CDR3: CASSPTTAANEKLFF
J: TRBJ2-2; V: TRBV6-5; D: TRBD2; size: few; DNA: TGTGCCAGCTCGCCCGGGACTAGACTCACCGGGGAGCTGTTTTTT; CDR3: CASSPGTRLTGELFF
J: TRBJ1-5; V: TRBV9; D: .; size: .; DNA: TGTGCCAGCAGCGTAGTACTCAGGGGAGATCAGCCCCAGCATTTT; CDR3: CASSVVLRGDQPQHF
J: TRBJ1-2; V: TRBV4-1; D: TRBD1; size: few; DNA: TGCGCCAGCAGCTTTAACAGGGGAATAGGCTACACCTTC; CDR3: CASSFNRGIGYTF
J: TRBJ2-3; V: TRBV19; D: .; size: .; DNA: TGTGCCAGTTCAAAGTCCCCCGACAGAGCAGATACGCAGTATTTT; CDR3: CASSKSPDRADTQYF
J: TRBJ1-2; V: TRBV6-5; D: .; size: .; DNA: TGTGCCAGCAAAAGGAGGGCCGACTATGGCTACACCTTC; CDR3: CASKRRADYGYTF
J: TRBJ2-3; V: TRBV6-6; D: .; size: few; DNA: TGTGCCAGCAGTACAACAGGATCTTCCACAGATACGCAGTATTTT; CDR3: CASSTTGSSTDTQYF
J: TRBJ2-3; V: TRBV27; D: TRBD2; size: .; DNA: TGTGCCAGCAGGCGGTTTCTAGCGGGGGGCCGCCGATCAGATACGCAGTATTTT; CDR3: CASRRFLAGGRRSDTQYF
J: TRBJ2-5; V: TRBV15; D: TRBD1; size: .; DNA: TGTGCCACCAGACGGGGACAGGGGGCCCAAGAGACCCAGTACTTC; CDR3: CATRRGQGAQETQYF
J: TRBJ2-1; V: TRBV7-2; D: .; size: .; DNA: TGTGCCAGCAGCCAATATAGACGGGACAATGAGCAGTTCTTC; CDR3: CASSQYRRDNEQFF
J: TRBJ2-2; V: TRBV7-7; D: .; size: .; DNA: TGTGCCAGCAGCCCCGGTGCGGCCGCCGCCGGGGAGCTGTTTTTT; CDR3: CASSPGAAAAGELFF
J: TRBJ1-2; V: TRBV24-1; D: TRBD1; size: .; DNA: TGTGCCACCAAAGGTAGGGACAGGGGTTCGGGTGGCTACACCTTC; CDR3: CATKGRDRGSGGYTF
J: TRBJ1-4; V: TRBV18; D: TRBD1; size: .; DNA: TGTGCCAGCTCACCACGACGACAGGGCGGGGAAAAACTGTTTTTT; CDR3: CASSPRRQGGEKLFF
J: TRBJ1-4; V: TRBV19; D: TRBD1; size: .; DNA: TGTGCCAGTAGTATACGGGACAGAGCCGGAGAAAAACTGTTTTTT; CDR3: CASSIRDRAGEKLFF
J: TRBJ1-5; V: TRBV27; D: .; size: few; DNA: TGTGCCAGCAGTTTATCGGGGATGGAGGGCATGGGCAATCAGCCCCAGCATTTT; CDR3: CASSLSGMEGMGNQPQHF
J: TRBJ1-3; V: TRBV9; D: .; size: .; DNA: TGTGCCAGCAGCGTCGGGATTTCTGGAAACACCATATATTTT; CDR3: CASSVGISGNTIYF
J: TRBJ2-2; V: TRBV18; D: TRBD1; size: once; DNA: TGTGCCAGCTCGCCCGGACAGGGAAGGACCGGGGAGCTGTTTTTT; CDR3: CASSPGQGRTGELFF
J: TRBJ2-5; V: TRBV14; D: .; size: .; DNA: TGTGCCAGCAGCCAAGGTGTCCCGGGTCTACTCCAAGAGACCCAGTACTTC; CDR3: CASSQGVPGLLQETQYF
J: TRBJ2-7; V: TRBV6-4; D: .; size: .; DNA: TGTGCCAGCAGCCTACAGGGAGGGGCCTCCTACGAGCAGTACTTC; CDR3: CASSLQGGASYEQYF
J: TRBJ2-6; V: TRBV19; D: .; size: .; DNA: TGTGCCACCCAACTCCACAGCTCTGGGGCCAACGTCCTGACTTTC; CDR3: CATQLHSSGANVLTF
J: TRBJ1-6; V: TRBV2; D: TRBD1; size: .; DNA: TGTGCCAGCAGCCGGGACAGGGGGTATAATTCACCCCTCCACTTT; CDR3: CASSRDRGYNSPLHF
J: TRBJ1-2; V: TRBV6-5; D: .; size: .; DNA: TGTGCCAGCATTAACAGGCAGACTAACTATGGCTACACCTTC; CDR3: CASINRQTNYGYTF
J: TRBJ2-7; V: TRBV18; D: .; size: .; DNA: TGTGCCAGCTCAGCGGACAGTGGGTCCTACGAGCAGTACTTC; CDR3: CASSADSGSYEQYF
J: TRBJ1-1; V: TRBV5-1; D: .; size: .; DNA: TGCGCCAGCAGCTTGGATAGGGAGCGGCGAACTGAAGCTTTCTTT; CDR3: CASSLDRERRTEAFF